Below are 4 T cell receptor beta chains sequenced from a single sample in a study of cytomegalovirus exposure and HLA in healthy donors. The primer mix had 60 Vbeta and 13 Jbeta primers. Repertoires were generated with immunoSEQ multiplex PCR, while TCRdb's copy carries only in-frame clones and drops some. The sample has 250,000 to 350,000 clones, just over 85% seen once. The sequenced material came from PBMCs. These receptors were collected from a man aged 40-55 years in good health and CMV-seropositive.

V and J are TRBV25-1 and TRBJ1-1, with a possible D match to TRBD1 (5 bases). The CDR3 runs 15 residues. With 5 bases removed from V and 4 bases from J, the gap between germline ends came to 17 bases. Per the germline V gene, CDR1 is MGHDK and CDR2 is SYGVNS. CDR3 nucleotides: TGTGCCAGCAGTTCGCCTTCCCGGGGGGTCACTGAAGCTTTCTTT. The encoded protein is CASSSPSRGVTEAFF.

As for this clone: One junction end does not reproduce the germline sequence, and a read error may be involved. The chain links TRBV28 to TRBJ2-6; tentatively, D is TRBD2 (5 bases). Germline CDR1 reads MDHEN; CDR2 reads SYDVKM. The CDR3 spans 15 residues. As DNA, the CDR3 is TGTGCCAGCAGTTTCCGGGTAACCGGGGTCAACGTCCTGACTTTC. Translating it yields CASSFRVTGVNVLTF. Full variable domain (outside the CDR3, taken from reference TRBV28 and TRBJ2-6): DVKVTQSSRYLVKRTGEKVFLECVQDMDHENMFWYRQDPGLGLRLIYFSYDVKMKEKGDIPEGYSVSREKKERFSLILESASTNQTSMYLCASSFRVTGVNVLTFGAGSRLTVL.

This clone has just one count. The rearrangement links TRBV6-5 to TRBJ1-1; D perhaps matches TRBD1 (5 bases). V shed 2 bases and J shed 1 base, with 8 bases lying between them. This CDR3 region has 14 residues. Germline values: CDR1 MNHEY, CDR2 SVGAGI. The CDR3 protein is CASSYRDRNTEAFF. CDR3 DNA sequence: TGTGCCAGCAGTTACAGAGACAGGAACACTGAAGCTTTCTTT.

CDR3 residues: CASSGLAGVDTQYF. Here the CDR3 DNA reads TGTGCCAGCTCGGGACTAGCGGGGGTAGATACGCAGTATTTT. The chain carries TRBV27 and TRBJ2-3; 14 bases line up with TRBD2. There are 14 residues in the CDR3. J gave up 5 bases and V 8 bases, and 3 bases lay outside the gene matches. From germline, CDR1 is MNHEY and CDR2 SMNVEV (reference sequence).